The subject of this entry is one T cell receptor (beta chain). At one end, the junction sequence differs from germline, possibly due to a read error. This sample stems from a study of blood T cell repertoires in COVID-19. Across the whole study: The United States, Italy and Spain were the sources of the acute and convalescent COVID-19 samples. Nucleic acid was either cDNA or gDNA, and it came from T cells, B-cell-depleted T cells, or PBMCs.

The authors' processing: Counts of nucleated cells, estimated from reference gene primer amplification, were obtained. Here immunoSEQ multiplex PCR was the method, and the copy in TCRdb shows in-frame clones only, minus some. V, J and clone size reflect that table, while D and trimming were determined from the DNA. Here the sample spans about 69,000 clones, nearly 80% being singletons. The source material was peripheral blood. The clonotype originates from a human donor in a cohort sampled during active COVID-19.

The CDR3 bases are TGTGCCAGTAGCTCGGGTGACCTAGAAAATGAAAAACTGTTTTTT. Its translation is CASSSGDLENEKLFF. The chain links TRBV7-9 to TRBJ1-4; D not resolved. This CDR3 is built from 15 residues. Germline loops: CDR1 SEHNR, CDR2 FQNEAQ (reference sequence).